The 30 T cell receptor beta chains given below trace back to one sample, sequenced in a study of T-cell memory formation after mild COVID-19. MiXCR, run by TCRdb on the 5' RACE reads, gives a single entry per CDR3 protein. The sample lists 400,000 to 500,000 distinct CDR3 sequences, 20% occurring once. Sample: PBMCs or a T cell subset sorted from them (not recorded which). The origin of the receptors is an adult woman who had mild COVID-19 (a few samples of this study predate the infection). Cell type and time point are not known.

The chain carries TRBV6-5 and TRBJ2-2; TRBD1 might be the D (5 bases). CDR3 length: 15 amino acids. The germline V gene has CDR1 MNHEY and CDR2 SVGAGI. V gave up 0 bases and J gave up 4 bases, with 9 bases separating them. The CDR3 here is CASSYSGLTTGELFF. CDR3 DNA: TGTGCCAGCAGTTACTCGGGGCTGACCACCGGGGAGCTGTTTTTT.

This clonotype has a handful of counts. This rearrangement joins TRBV12-3 or TRBV12-4 to TRBJ1-4, with TRBD1 as a possible D gene (5 bases). This CDR3 has 14 residues. The V end lost 4 bases, the J end lost 8 bases, and 14 bases lay between the germline ends. The CDR3 coding sequence is TGTGCCAGCAGTTGGCGGGGGACTCAAGAAAAACTGTTTTTT. Protein sequence: CASSWRGTQEKLFF.

This clonotype was counted only a few times. Here the CDR3 reads CASGGPNNYGYTF. The DNA of the CDR3 is TGTGCCAGCGGAGGCCCGAATAACTATGGCTACACCTTC. V is TRBV12-3 or TRBV12-4 and J is TRBJ1-2; no definite D call. This CDR3 has 13 residues. V was trimmed by 8 bases and J by 1 base, leaving 11 bases between them.

The chain has TRBV15 and TRBJ1-4; D is perhaps TRBD1 (5 bases). CDR1 is LNHNV, CDR2 YYDKDF, per germline (reference sequence). This CDR3 contains 15 residues. Trimming removed 0 bases from V and 4 bases from J, with 9 bases in between. CDR3 loop: CATSRDLGGNEKLFF. Here the CDR3 DNA reads TGTGCCACCAGCAGAGATCTGGGGGGTAATGAAAAACTGTTTTTT.

This clonotype was counted between two and nine times. V usage is TRBV20-1 and J usage is TRBJ1-1; D perhaps matches TRBD1 (5 bases). This CDR3 has 14 amino acids. Per germline, CDR1 DFQATT and CDR2 SNEGSKA (reference sequence). Trimming removed 0 bases from V and 1 base from J, with 9 bases in between. The CDR3 reads CSARDMGGNTEAFF. In DNA, the CDR3 is TGCAGTGCTAGAGATATGGGGGGGAACACTGAAGCTTTCTTT.

DNA for the CDR3: TGTGCCACCAGCAGTAGGGCTAGCGGTACCTACAATGAGCAGTTCTTC. Its translation is CATSSRASGTYNEQFF. This chain connects TRBV15 to TRBJ2-1; 7 nucleotides align to TRBD2. Trimming took 3 bases from V and 2 from J; bases not matched to a gene: 7. CDR3 length: 16 residues. The germline V gene has CDR1 LNHNV and CDR2 YYDKDF (reference sequence).

The rearrangement links TRBV7-9 to TRBJ2-1; TRBD2 matches 7 bases. CDR1 and CDR2 (germline): SEHNR, FQNEAQ (reference sequence). CDR3 length equals 17 residues. Losses at the gene ends were 1 base for V and 4 bases for J; bases not matched to a gene: 10. The CDR3 here is CASSLGATGGRYNEQFF. CDR3 in DNA: TGTGCCAGCAGCTTAGGGGCTACGGGAGGAAGGTACAATGAGCAGTTCTTC.

Notes on this clonotype: A much larger clone lies one base from this, so it may be a read error. The CDR3 protein is CASRPGQGYGYTF. In nucleotides, the CDR3 is TGTGCCAGCAGGCCGGGACAGGGCTATGGCTACACCTTC. V is TRBV6-5 and J is TRBJ1-2, with TRBD1 identical over 9 bases. The CDR3 has 13 amino acids. Germline CDR1 MNHEY, CDR2 SVGAGI. V shed 6 bases, J shed 4 bases, and the junction held 3 bases outside the gene matches.

The V call is TRBV7-9, the J call TRBJ2-7; 8 nucleotides agree with TRBD1. This CDR3 spans 15 amino acids. CDR1 is SEHNR and CDR2 is FQNEAQ in the germline V gene (reference sequence). V was clipped by 1 base and J by 5 bases; unmatched bases: 7. CDR3 amino acids: CASSLGMADRDEQYF. CDR3 nucleotide sequence: TGTGCCAGCAGCTTAGGAATGGCGGACAGGGACGAGCAGTACTTC.

The gene calls are TRBV20-1 and TRBJ1-2, with a weak D call TRBD1 (6 bases). V was trimmed by 5 bases and J by 8 bases, leaving 21 bases between them. Germline V gives CDR1 DFQATT, CDR2 SNEGSKA (reference sequence). This CDR3 is 14 amino acids long. CDR3 region: CSAVTPDSTLGYTF. In DNA, the CDR3 is TGCAGTGCTGTTACCCCGGACAGCACTTTGGGCTACACCTTC.

There are a few counts of this clonotype. The chain links TRBV7-2 to TRBJ2-3; D unclear. V was clipped by 5 bases and J by 0 bases, with 9 bases between them. Germline loops: CDR1 SGHTA, CDR2 FQGNSA. The CDR3 is 14 amino acids. The CDR3 nucleotides read TGTGCCAGCAGCGACATGGGTAGCACAGATACGCAGTATTTT. Protein product: CASSDMGSTDTQYF.

V is TRBV9 and J is TRBJ1-1; TRBD1 might be the D (5 bases). V was trimmed by 0 bases and J by 4 bases, leaving 10 bases between them. Germline V gives CDR1 SGDLS, CDR2 YYNGEE. This CDR3 has 14 amino acids. The CDR3 sequence: CASSVDWGSTEAFF. CDR3 DNA sequence: TGTGCCAGCAGCGTAGATTGGGGGAGCACTGAAGCTTTCTTT. The whole variable domain, remainder taken from reference TRBV9 and TRBJ1-1, is DSGVTQTPKHLITATGQRVTLRCSPRSGDLSVYWYQQSLDQGLQFLIQYYNGEERAKGNILERFSAQQFPDLHSELNLSSLELGDSALYFCASSVDWGSTEAFFGQGTRLTVV.

In this sample, this clonotype turned up a few times. The rearrangement links TRBV2 to TRBJ1-1; D is uncertain. The V end lost 11 bases, the J end lost 1 base, and 14 bases lay between the germline ends. CDR3 length: 13 residues. The V gene's germline CDR1 is SNHLY and CDR2 FYNNEI. In DNA form, the CDR3 reads TGTGCCGGGTGGGCCGGCGGGAACACTGAAGCTTTCTTT. As protein: CAGWAGGNTEAFF.

The gene calls are TRBV5-6 and TRBJ2-7; D may be TRBD2 (5 bases). The CDR3 is 13 amino acids. Germline V gene data show CDR1 as SGHDT and CDR2 as YYEEEE. Between the trimmed V and J ends, which lost 9 bases and 4 bases, there was a span of 17 bases. The CDR3 DNA sequence: TGTGCCACTCCGAGGGCACAAGGATACGAGCAGTACTTC. This translates into CATPRAQGYEQYF.

This sequence joins TRBV29-1 and TRBJ1-1; no firm D call. The CDR3 covers 13 residues. Germline CDR1 and CDR2: SQVTM and ANQGSEA. The V end lost 1 base, the J end lost 0 bases, and 6 bases lay between the germline ends. The CDR3 region is CSVEGQLNTEAFF. CDR3 in DNA: TGCAGCGTTGAAGGGCAGCTGAACACTGAAGCTTTCTTT.

This clonotype was picked up a small number of times. The rearrangement joins TRBV7-9 to TRBJ1-4; D ambiguous. CDR3 length: 11 amino acids. Germline-derived CDR1 and CDR2 are SEHNR and FQNEAQ (reference sequence). V lost 3 bases and J 12 bases, leaving 8 bases between the germline ends. DNA of the CDR3: TGTGCCAGCAGCTTCCTGGTGGAACTGTTTTTT. Translated: CASSFLVELFF.

This clonotype was seen only a few times. The chain uses TRBV5-4 and TRBJ2-1, with 9 bases lining up with TRBD2. This CDR3 spans 15 amino acids. Germline trimming cut 4 bases from V and 5 bases from J; bases unmatched to any gene: 7. Germline V gene lookup returns CDR1 SGHNT and CDR2 YYREEE (reference sequence). CDR3 loop: CASSARTSVDNEQFF. In DNA, the CDR3 is TGTGCCAGCAGCGCCCGGACTAGCGTTGACAATGAGCAGTTCTTC. The full variable domain, its missing parts supplied by reference TRBV5-4 and TRBJ2-1, is ETGVTQSPTHLIKTRGQQVTLRCSSQSGHNTVSWYQQALGQGPQFIFQYYREEENGRGNFPPRFSGLQFPNYSSELNVNALELDDSALYLCASSARTSVDNEQFFGPGTRLTVL.

Turning to this clonotype: At one of its ends the junction is not consistent with the germline gene, which may arise from a read error. The chain has TRBV24-1 and TRBJ2-1; TRBD1 matches at 8 bases. This CDR3 region has 12 residues. Germline CDR1 and CDR2: KGHDR and SFDVKD. The CDR3 loop is CATSDHRGAKDF. The CDR3 DNA reads as TGTGCCACCAGTGACCACAGGGGGGCCAAGGATTTC.

This rearrangement joins TRBV20-1 to TRBJ2-4, with 7 bases identical to TRBD2. The CDR3 totals 15 residues. The germline V gene encodes CDR1 DFQATT and CDR2 SNEGSKA (reference sequence). The V and J ends lost 6 bases and 8 bases, in that order; junction bases with no gene match: 16. CDR3 DNA sequence: TGCAGTGCCTCACGCTGGGCTGCGGGAGAGGACATTCAGTACTTC. Encoded protein: CSASRWAAGEDIQYF.

The J gene is TRBJ1-4, the V gene TRBV7-9, with D tentatively TRBD1 (5 bases). V dropped 4 bases and J dropped 8 bases, with 14 bases sitting between them. The length of the CDR3 is 14 residues. Germline V lookup: CDR1 SEHNR, CDR2 FQNEAQ (reference sequence). CDR3 loop: CASSSGGSGEKLFF. CDR3 bases: TGTGCCAGCAGCTCTGGGGGGAGTGGAGAAAAACTGTTTTTT.

This sequence joins TRBV3-1 and TRBJ2-2, with D possibly being TRBD2 (5 bases). The length of the CDR3 is 16 residues. Trimming shortened V by 1 base and J by 5 bases, and 14 bases separated the two germline ends. The germline gives CDR1 LGHDT, CDR2 YNNKEL (reference sequence). CDR3 coding DNA: TGTGCCAGCAGCCAAGGACGGAGTAGCGCGACCGGGGAGCTGTTTTTT. Translation: CASSQGRSSATGELFF. The variable domain in full, with the rest retrieved from reference TRBV3-1 and TRBJ2-2, is DTAVSQTPKYLVTQMGNDKSIKCEQNLGHDTMYWYKQDSKKFLKIMFSYNNKELIINETVPNRFSPKSPDKAHLNLHINSLELGDSAVYFCASSQGRSSATGELFFGEGSRLTVL.

This clonotype was observed a few times. The chain couples TRBV12-3 or TRBV12-4 to TRBJ2-7; 7 positions agree with TRBD2. CDR3 size: 16 residues. Unmatched junction bases numbered 11, after V lost 6 bases and J lost 0 bases. The CDR3 loop is CASSRAPGGYSYEQYF. The CDR3, as DNA: TGTGCCAGCAGCCGGGCCCCGGGGGGTTACTCCTACGAGCAGTACTTC.

The chain recombines TRBV12-3 or TRBV12-4 with TRBJ2-5; 10 nucleotides line up with TRBD1. V was pared by 6 bases and J by 11 bases, with 15 bases of the junction left unmatched. This CDR3 contains 15 residues. The CDR3 is CASRPETGGVGGQYF. The CDR3 nucleotides are TGTGCCAGCAGACCCGAGACAGGGGGCGTTGGGGGGCAGTACTTC.

There are a few counts of this clonotype. The chain recombines TRBV5-1 with TRBJ2-3, with 9 bases identical to TRBD2. After removal of 3 bases from V and 4 bases from J, the junction contained 9 bases not matched to a gene. Germline values: CDR1 SGHRS, CDR2 YFSETQ. This CDR3 comprises 16 residues. DNA of the CDR3: TGCGCCAGCAGCTCCGGGACTAGCCCCTTGGCAGATACGCAGTATTTT. Translation gives CASSSGTSPLADTQYF.

This clonotype showed up many times. The chain has TRBV5-1 and TRBJ2-1, with 7 positions matching TRBD2. The J segment lost 3 bases and the V segment lost 0 bases, leaving 0 bases of the junction unmatched. CDR3 length: 14 residues. The germline gives CDR1 SGHRS, CDR2 YFSETQ. DNA for the CDR3: TGCGCCAGCAGCTTGGGCGGGGGCTACAATGAGCAGTTCTTC. Amino acids: CASSLGGGYNEQFF.

The chain uses TRBV27 and TRBJ1-2; 9 bases map to TRBD1. V was pared by 5 bases and J by 5 bases, with 6 bases of the junction left unmatched. Germline values: CDR1 MNHEY, CDR2 SMNVEV (reference sequence). This CDR3 has 14 amino acids. CDR3 sequence (DNA): TGTGCCAGCAGTCCGGACAGGGGAGGATATGGCTACACCTTC. Translation gives CASSPDRGGYGYTF.

The rearrangement uses TRBV7-9 and TRBJ1-4, with 10 positions matching TRBD1. J gave up 5 bases and V 5 bases, and 14 bases lay outside the gene matches. The CDR3 spans 18 residues. Germline CDR1 is SEHNR and CDR2 is FQNEAQ (reference sequence). Here the CDR3 reads CASSTITGTGDKNEKLFF. CDR3 nucleotides: TGTGCCAGCAGCACGATAACCGGGACAGGGGATAAAAATGAAAAACTGTTTTTT. Looking up the rest from reference TRBV7-9 and TRBJ1-4 gives the full variable domain: DTGVSQNPRHKITKRGQNVTFRCDPISEHNRLYWYRQTLGQGPEFLTYFQNEAQLEKSRLLSDRFSAERPKGSFSTLEIQRTEQGDSAMYLCASSTITGTGDKNEKLFFGSGTQLSVL.

This clonotype was counted between two and nine times. The chain links TRBV10-3 to TRBJ2-7; D gene ambiguous. This CDR3 contains 13 residues. CDR1 and CDR2 from the germline V gene are ENHRY and SYGVKD. Trimming took off 2 bases at V and 1 base at J, with 6 bases between the two ends. In nucleotides, the CDR3 is TGTGCCATCAGTGAGGTCCAATCCTACGAGCAGTACTTC. It specifies CAISEVQSYEQYF.

The V gene is TRBV24-1, the J gene TRBJ2-3; 12 bases agree with TRBD2. The CDR3 sequence is 15 residues long. After removal of 7 bases from V and 6 bases from J, the junction contained 7 bases not matched to a gene. The germline V gene has CDR1 KGHDR and CDR2 SFDVKD. The CDR3 protein is CATRTGTSGFDTQYF. The CDR3 nucleotides read TGTGCCACCAGGACCGGGACTAGCGGGTTTGATACGCAGTATTTT.

The sample holds a few counts of this clonotype. The CDR3 sequence is CASNLKLVTNEKLFF. CDR3 DNA: TGTGCCAGTAACCTGAAGTTGGTAACTAATGAAAAACTGTTTTTT. V gene TRBV19 combines with J gene TRBJ1-4, with no clear D. V was clipped by 7 bases and J by 1 base, with 13 bases between them. The CDR3 sequence is 15 residues long. From germline, CDR1 is LNHDA and CDR2 SQIVND (reference sequence).